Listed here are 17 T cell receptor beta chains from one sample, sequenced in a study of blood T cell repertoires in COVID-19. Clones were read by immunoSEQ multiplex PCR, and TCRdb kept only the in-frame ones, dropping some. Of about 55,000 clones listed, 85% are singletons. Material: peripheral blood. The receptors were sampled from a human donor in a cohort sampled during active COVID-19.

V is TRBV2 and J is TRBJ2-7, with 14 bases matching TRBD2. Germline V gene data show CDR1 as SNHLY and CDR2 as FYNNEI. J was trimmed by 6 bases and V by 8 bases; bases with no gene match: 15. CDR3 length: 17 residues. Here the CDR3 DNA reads TGTGCCAGCTTCCGGACAGCCCTTGGGACTAGCGGGGGCGAGCAGTACTTC. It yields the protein CASFRTALGTSGGEQYF.

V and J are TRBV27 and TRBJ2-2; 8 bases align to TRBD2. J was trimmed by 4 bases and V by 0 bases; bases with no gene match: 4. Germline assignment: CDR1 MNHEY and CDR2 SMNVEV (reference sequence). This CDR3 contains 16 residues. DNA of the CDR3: TGTGCCAGCAGTTTATCGAGACTAGCGACCACCGGGGAGCTGTTTTTT. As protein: CASSLSRLATTGELFF.

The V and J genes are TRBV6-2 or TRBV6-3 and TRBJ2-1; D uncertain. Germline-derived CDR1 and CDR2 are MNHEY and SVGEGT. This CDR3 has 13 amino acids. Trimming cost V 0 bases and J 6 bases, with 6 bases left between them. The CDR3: CASSYSQANEQFF. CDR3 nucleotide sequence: TGTGCCAGCAGTTACTCGCAGGCCAATGAGCAGTTCTTC.

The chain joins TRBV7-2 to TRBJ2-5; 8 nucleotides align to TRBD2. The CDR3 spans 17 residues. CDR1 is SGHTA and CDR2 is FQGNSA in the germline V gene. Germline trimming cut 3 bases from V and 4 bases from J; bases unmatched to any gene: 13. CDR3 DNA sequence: TGTGCCAGCAGCTTCCTGGCTGTGCGGGAGGATCGAGAGACCCAGTACTTC. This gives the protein CASSFLAVREDRETQYF.

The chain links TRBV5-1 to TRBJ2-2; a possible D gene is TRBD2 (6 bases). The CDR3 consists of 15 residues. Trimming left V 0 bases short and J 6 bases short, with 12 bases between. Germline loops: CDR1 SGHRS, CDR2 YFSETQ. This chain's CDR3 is CASSLGPSGAGELFF. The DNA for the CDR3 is TGCGCCAGCAGCTTGGGGCCCTCGGGGGCCGGGGAGCTGTTTTTT.

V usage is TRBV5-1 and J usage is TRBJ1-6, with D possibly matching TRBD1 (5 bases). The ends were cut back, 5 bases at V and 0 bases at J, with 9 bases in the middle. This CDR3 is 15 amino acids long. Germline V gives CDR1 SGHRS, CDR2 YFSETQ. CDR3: CASRVDSSYNSPLHF. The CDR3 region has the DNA TGCGCCAGCAGAGTTGACAGCTCCTATAATTCACCCCTCCACTTT.

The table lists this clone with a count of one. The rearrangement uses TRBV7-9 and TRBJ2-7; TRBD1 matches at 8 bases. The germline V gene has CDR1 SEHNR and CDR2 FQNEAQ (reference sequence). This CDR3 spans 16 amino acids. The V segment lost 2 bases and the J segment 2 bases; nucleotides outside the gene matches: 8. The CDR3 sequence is CASSLPGQGPPYEQYF. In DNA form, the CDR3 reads TGTGCCAGCAGCTTACCCGGACAGGGCCCACCCTACGAGCAGTACTTC.

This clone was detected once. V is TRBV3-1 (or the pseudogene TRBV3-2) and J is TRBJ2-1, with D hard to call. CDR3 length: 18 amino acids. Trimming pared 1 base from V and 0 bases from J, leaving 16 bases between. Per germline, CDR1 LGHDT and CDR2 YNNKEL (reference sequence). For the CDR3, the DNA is TGTGCCAGCAGCCAAGGGATAACGGAGACCGCCTCCTACAATGAGCAGTTCTTC. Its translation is CASSQGITETASYNEQFF.

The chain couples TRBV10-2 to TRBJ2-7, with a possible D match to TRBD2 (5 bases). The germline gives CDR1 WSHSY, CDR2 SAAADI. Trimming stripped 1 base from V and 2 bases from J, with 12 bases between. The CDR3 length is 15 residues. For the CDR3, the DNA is TGCGCCAGCAGTGAGTTGGTCGGGATGACCTACGAGCAGTACTTC. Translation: CASSELVGMTYEQYF.

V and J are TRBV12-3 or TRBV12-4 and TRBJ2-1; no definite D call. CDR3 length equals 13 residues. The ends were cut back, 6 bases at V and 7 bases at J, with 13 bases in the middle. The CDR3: CASSPTQLNEQFF. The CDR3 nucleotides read TGTGCCAGCAGCCCAACACAATTGAATGAGCAGTTCTTC.

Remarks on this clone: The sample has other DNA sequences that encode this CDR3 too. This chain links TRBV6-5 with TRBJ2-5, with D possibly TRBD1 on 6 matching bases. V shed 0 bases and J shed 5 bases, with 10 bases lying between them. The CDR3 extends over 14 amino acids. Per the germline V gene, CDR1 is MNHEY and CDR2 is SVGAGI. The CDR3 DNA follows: TGTGCCAGCAGTTACTCAGGGGGTAGGGAGACCCAGTACTTC. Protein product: CASSYSGGRETQYF.

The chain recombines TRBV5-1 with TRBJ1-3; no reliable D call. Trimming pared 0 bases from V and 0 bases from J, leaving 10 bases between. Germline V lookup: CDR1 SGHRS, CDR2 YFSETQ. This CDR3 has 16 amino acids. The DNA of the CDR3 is TGCGCCAGCAGCTTGGGGTGGCCTCGCTCTGGAAACACCATATATTTT. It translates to CASSLGWPRSGNTIYF.

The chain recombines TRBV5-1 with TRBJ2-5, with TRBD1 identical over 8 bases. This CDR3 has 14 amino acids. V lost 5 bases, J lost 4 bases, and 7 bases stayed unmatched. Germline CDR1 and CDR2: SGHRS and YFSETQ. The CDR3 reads CASRTQGAGETQYF. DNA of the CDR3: TGCGCCAGCAGGACTCAGGGGGCTGGAGAGACCCAGTACTTC.

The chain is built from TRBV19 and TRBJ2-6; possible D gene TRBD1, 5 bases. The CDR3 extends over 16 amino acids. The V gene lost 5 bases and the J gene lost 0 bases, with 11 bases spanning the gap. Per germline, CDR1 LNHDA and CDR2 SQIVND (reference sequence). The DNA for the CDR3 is TGTGCCAGTAGTCCGCAGGGATACTCTGGGGCCAACGTCCTGACTTTC. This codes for CASSPQGYSGANVLTF.

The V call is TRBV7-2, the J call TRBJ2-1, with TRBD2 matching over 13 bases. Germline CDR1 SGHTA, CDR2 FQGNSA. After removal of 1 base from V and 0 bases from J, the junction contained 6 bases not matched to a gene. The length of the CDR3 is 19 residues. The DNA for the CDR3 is TGTGCCAGCAGCTTAGAGGGACTAGCGGGAATTGTCTCCTACAATGAGCAGTTCTTC. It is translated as CASSLEGLAGIVSYNEQFF. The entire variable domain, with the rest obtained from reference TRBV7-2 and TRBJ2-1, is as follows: GAGVSQSPSNKVTEKGKDVELRCDPISGHTALYWYRQSLGQGLEFLIYFQGNSAPDKSGLPSDRFSAERTGGSVSTLTIQRTQQEDSAVYLCASSLEGLAGIVSYNEQFFGPGTRLTVL.

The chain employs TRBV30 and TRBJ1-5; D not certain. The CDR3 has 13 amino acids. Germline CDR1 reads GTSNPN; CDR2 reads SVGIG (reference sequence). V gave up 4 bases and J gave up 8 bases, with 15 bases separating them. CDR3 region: CAWTSGGLEPQHF. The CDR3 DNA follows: TGTGCCTGGACCTCGGGCGGACTTGAGCCCCAGCATTTT.

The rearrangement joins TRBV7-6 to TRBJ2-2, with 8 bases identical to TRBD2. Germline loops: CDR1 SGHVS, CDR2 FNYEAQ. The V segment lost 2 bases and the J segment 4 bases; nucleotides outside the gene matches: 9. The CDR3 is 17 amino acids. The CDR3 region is CASSLRRAGEATGELFF. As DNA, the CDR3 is TGTGCCAGCAGCTTAAGGAGAGCGGGAGAAGCCACCGGGGAGCTGTTTTTT.